The present T cell receptor (beta chain) was sequenced within a study of blood T cell repertoires in COVID-19. Study context: Researchers got acute and convalescent COVID-19 samples from the United States, Italy and Spain. T cells, B-cell-depleted T cells, or PBMCs supplied cDNA or gDNA.

In the authors' methods: Amplification from reference gene primers served as the basis for estimated nucleated cell counts. Profiled with immunoSEQ multiplex PCR; TCRdb holds only in-frame clones, not every one. That table gives V, J and clone size, and the DNA gave D and trimming. The data contain tens of thousands of clones, roughly 87% of them seen just once; the ten biggest clones take up over 6.5%. Seattle patient enrollment occurred during active infection, with longitudinal follow-up thereafter. This CDR3 is 15 amino acids long. The V end lost 2 bases, the J end lost 0 bases, and 11 bases lay between the germline ends. CDR1 is SGHAT, CDR2 FQNNGV, per germline. This clone occurred once.

The chain joins TRBV11-2 to TRBJ2-7; D gene unclear. Sample: peripheral blood. The source of this sequence is a man younger than 35 with COVID-19, enrolled during active disease. As DNA, the CDR3 is TGTGCCAGCAGCTTATTGGGCCTCTTCTCCTACGAGCAGTACTTC. Protein product: CASSLLGLFSYEQYF.